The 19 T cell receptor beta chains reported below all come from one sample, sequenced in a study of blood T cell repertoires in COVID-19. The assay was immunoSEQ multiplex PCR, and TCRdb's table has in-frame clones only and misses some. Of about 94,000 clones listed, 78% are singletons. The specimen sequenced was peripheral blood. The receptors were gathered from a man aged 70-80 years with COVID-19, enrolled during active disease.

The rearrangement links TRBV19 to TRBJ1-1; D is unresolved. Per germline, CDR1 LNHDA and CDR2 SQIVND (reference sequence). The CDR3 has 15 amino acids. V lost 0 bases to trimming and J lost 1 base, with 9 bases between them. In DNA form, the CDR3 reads TGTGCCAGTAGTATAGACATGGCGGGGAACACTGAAGCTTTCTTT. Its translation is CASSIDMAGNTEAFF.

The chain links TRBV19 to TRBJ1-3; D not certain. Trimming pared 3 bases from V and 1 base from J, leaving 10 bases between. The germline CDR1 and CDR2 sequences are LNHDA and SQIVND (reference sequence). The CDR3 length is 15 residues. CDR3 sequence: CASSIGGWSGNTIYF. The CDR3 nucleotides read TGTGCCAGTAGTATCGGAGGTTGGTCTGGAAACACCATATATTTT.

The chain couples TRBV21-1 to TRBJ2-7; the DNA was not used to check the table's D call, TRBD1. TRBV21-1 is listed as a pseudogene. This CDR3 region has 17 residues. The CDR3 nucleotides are TGTGCCAGCAGCCCGAACGAAGCAGGGGGCCTAAGGTACGAGCAGTACTTC. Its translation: CASSPNEAGGLRYEQYF.

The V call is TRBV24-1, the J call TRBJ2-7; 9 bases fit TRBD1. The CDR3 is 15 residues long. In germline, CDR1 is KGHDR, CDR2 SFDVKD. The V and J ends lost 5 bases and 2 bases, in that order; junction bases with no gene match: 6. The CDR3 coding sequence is TGTGCCACCAGTGCCGGACAGGGGTTCGCCTACGAGCAGTACTTC. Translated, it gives CATSAGQGFAYEQYF.

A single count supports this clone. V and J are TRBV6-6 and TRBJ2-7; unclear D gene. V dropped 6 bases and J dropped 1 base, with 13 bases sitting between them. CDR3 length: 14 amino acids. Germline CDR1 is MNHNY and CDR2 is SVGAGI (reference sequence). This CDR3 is CASRMADSSYEQYF. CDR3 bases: TGTGCCAGCAGAATGGCTGACTCGTCCTACGAGCAGTACTTC.

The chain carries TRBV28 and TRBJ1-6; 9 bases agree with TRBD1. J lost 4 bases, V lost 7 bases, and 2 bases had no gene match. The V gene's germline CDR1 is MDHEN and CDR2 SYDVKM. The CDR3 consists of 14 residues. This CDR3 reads CASTGTGYNSPLHF. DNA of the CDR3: TGTGCCAGCACTGGGACAGGGTATAATTCACCCCTCCACTTT.

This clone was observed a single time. The DNA of the CDR3 is TGTGCCAGCAGCACGTCACAGGGTGCTGGAAACACCATATATTTT. Translated, it gives CASSTSQGAGNTIYF. This chain uses TRBV5-4 with TRBJ1-3; D possibly corresponds to TRBD1 (6 bases). Deletions cut 4 bases from V and 2 bases from J, with 13 bases between. Germline CDR1 reads SGHNT; CDR2 reads YYREEE (reference sequence). This CDR3 is built from 15 residues.

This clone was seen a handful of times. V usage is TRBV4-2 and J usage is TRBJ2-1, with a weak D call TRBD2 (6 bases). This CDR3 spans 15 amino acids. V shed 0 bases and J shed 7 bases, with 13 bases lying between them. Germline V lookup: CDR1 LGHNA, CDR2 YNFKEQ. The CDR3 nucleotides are TGTGCCAGCAGCCAAGATAACCTAGCGATGAATGAGCAGTTCTTC. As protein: CASSQDNLAMNEQFF.

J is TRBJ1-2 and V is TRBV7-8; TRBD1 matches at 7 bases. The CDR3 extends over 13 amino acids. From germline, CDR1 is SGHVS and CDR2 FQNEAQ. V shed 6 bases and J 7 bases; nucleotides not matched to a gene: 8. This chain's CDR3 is CASSPRQGAGYTF. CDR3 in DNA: TGTGCCAGCAGTCCTAGACAGGGTGCTGGCTACACCTTC.

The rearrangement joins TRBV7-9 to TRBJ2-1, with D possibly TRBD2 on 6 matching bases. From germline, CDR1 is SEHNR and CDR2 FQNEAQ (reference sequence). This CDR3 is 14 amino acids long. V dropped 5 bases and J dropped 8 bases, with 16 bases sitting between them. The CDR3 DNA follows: TGTGCCAGCAGCACTAGCACTTCTTGGCATGAGCAGTTCTTC. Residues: CASSTSTSWHEQFF.

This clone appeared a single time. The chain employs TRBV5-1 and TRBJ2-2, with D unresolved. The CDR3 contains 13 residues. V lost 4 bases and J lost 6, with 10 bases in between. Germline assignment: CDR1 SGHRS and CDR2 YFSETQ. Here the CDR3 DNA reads TGCGCCAGCAGCGCGGATAGGCCCGGGGAGCTGTTTTTT. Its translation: CASSADRPGELFF. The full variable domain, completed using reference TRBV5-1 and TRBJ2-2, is KAGVTQTPRYLIKTRGQQVTLSCSPISGHRSVSWYQQTPGQGLQFLFEYFSETQRNKGNFPGRFSGRQFSNSRSEMNVSTLELGDSALYLCASSADRPGELFFGEGSRLTVL.

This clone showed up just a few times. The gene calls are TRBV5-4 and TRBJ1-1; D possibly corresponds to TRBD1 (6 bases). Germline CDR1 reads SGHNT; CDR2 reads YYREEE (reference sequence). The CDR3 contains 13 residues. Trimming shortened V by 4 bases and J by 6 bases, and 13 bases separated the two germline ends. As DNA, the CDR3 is TGTGCCAGCAGCCGTGGACAGTCCCCTGAAGCTTTCTTT. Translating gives CASSRGQSPEAFF.

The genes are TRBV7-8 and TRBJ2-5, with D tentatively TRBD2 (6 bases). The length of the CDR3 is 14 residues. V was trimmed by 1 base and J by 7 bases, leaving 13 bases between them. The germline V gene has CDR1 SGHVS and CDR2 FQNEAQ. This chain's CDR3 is CASSLVGGMVTQYF. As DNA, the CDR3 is TGTGCCAGCAGCTTAGTCGGGGGTATGGTGACCCAGTACTTC.

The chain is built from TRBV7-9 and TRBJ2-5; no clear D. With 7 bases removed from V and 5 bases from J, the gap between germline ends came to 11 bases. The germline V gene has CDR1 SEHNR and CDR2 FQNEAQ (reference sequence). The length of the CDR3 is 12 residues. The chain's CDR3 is CASTNTGETQYF. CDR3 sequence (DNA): TGTGCCAGCACCAACACCGGGGAGACCCAGTACTTC.

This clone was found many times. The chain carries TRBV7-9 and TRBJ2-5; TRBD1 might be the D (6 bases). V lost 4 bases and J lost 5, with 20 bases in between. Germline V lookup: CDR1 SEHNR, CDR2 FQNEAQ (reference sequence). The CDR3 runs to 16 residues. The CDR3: CASSSAYGGPGETQYF. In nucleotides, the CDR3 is TGTGCCAGCAGCTCCGCTTATGGGGGCCCGGGGGAGACCCAGTACTTC.

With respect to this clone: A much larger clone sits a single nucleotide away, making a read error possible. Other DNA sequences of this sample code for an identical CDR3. The CDR3 region is CASSEGQTANYGYTF. The CDR3 DNA reads as TGTGCCAGCAGTGAGGGACAGACAGCTAACTATGGCTATACCTTC. The chain combines TRBV25-1 with TRBJ1-2; TRBD1 aligns across 7 bases. CDR1 and CDR2 (germline): MGHDK, SYGVNS. This CDR3 region has 15 residues.

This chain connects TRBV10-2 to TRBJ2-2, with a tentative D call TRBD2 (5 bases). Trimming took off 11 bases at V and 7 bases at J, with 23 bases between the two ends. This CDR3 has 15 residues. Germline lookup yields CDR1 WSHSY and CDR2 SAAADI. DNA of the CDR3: TGCGCCTCCGGGGATGGCGGGTCGAGGATCGGGGAGCTGTTTTTT. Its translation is CASGDGGSRIGELFF.

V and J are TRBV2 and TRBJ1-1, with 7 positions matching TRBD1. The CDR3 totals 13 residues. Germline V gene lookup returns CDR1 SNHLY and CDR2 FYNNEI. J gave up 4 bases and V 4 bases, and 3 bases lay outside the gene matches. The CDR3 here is CASSAAGGTEAFF. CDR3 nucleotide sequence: TGTGCCAGCAGTGCGGCAGGGGGCACTGAAGCTTTCTTT. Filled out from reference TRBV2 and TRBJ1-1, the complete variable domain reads EPEVTQTPSHQVTQMGQEVILRCVPISNHLYFYWYRQILGQKVEFLVSFYNNEISEKSEIFDDQFSVERPDGSNFTLKIRSTKLEDSAMYFCASSAAGGTEAFFGQGTRLTVV.

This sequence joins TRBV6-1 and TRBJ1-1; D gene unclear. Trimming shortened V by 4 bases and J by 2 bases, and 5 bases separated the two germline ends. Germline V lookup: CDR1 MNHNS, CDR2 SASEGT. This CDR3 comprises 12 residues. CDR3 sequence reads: CASSAFNTEAFF. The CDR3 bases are TGTGCCAGCAGTGCATTCAACACTGAAGCTTTCTTT.